This TCR beta chain was profiled in a study of blood T cell repertoires in COVID-19. This CDR3 region has 14 residues. With 4 bases removed from V and 4 bases from J, the gap between germline ends came to 13 bases. CDR1 SNHLY and CDR2 FYNNEI come from the germline V gene. Libraries were prepared by immunoSEQ multiplex PCR; TCRdb keeps only in-frame clonotypes and omits some of them. Altogether 85,000 to 120,000 clones are present, about 91% being singletons, with the ten largest covering 4.2%. The chain uses TRBV2 and TRBJ1-1, with D unresolved. The TCR originated in a man aged 18 to 29 with acute or convalescent COVID-19. The sample was peripheral blood. The CDR3 here is CASSGAYAGTEAFF. DNA for the CDR3: TGTGCCAGCAGTGGGGCCTACGCTGGCACTGAAGCTTTCTTT.